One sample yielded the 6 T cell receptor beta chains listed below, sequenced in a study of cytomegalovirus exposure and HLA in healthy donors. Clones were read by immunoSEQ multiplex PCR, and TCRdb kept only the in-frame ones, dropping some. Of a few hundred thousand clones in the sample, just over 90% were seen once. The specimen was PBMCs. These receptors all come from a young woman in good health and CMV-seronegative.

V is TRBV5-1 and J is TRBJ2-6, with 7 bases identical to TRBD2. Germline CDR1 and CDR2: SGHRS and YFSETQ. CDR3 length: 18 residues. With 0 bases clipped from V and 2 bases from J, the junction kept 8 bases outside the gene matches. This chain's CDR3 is CASSLVASGDTGANVLTF. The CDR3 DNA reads TGCGCCAGCAGCTTGGTGGCTAGCGGAGACACTGGGGCCAACGTCCTGACTTTC.

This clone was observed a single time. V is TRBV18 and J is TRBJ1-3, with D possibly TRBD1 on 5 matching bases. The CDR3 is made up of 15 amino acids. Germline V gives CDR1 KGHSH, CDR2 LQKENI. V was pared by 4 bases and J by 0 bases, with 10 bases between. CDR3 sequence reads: CASSLDTSSGNTIYF. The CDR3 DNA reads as TGTGCCAGCTCACTGGACACTTCCTCTGGAAACACCATATATTTT.

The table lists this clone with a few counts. CDR3 residues: CASSEGEFANTGELFF. Here the CDR3 DNA reads TGTGCCAGCAGTGAAGGGGAGTTCGCGAACACCGGGGAGCTGTTTTTT. This chain uses TRBV6-1 with TRBJ2-2, with D possibly TRBD2 on 5 matching bases. This CDR3 has 16 amino acids. From germline, CDR1 is MNHNS and CDR2 SASEGT. Between the trimmed V and J ends, which lost 1 base and 0 bases, there was a span of 9 bases.

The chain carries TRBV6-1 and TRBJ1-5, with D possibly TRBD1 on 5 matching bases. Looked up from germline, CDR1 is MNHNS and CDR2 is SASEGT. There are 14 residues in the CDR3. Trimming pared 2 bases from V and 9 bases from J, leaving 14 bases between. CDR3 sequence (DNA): TGTGCCAGCAGTGAACAACCGGGGGGGTCGCCCCAGCATTTT. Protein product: CASSEQPGGSPQHF.

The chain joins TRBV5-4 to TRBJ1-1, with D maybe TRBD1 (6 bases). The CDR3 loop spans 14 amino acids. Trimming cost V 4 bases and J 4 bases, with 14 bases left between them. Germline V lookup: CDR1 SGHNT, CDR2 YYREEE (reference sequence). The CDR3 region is CASSVKLTGTEAFF. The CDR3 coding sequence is TGTGCCAGCAGCGTCAAGCTGACAGGCACTGAAGCTTTCTTT.

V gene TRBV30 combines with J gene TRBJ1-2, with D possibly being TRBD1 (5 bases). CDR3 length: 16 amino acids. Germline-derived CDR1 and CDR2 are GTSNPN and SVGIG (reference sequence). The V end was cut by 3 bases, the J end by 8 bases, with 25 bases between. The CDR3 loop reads CAWRTNRGPWILGYTF. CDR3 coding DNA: TGTGCCTGGAGGACGAATAGGGGTCCCTGGATATTGGGCTACACCTTC.